This TCR beta chain was identified in a study of blood T cells in healthy people across ages. On the study more broadly: For every two T cells, template switching captured about one barcoded beta molecule.

The CDR3 runs to 17 residues. With 1 base removed from V and 2 bases from J, the gap between germline ends came to 16 bases. Germline V lookup: CDR1 LGHNA, CDR2 YSLEER. A second PCR of roughly 6 to 12 cycles used a sample-barcoded 5' primer and a J-beta primer mix. The template-switch adaptor was a 5' adaptor with 12 random nucleotides. It tagged each cDNA molecule. One entry per CDR3 protein results from TCRdb running MiXCR on the 5' RACE reads. This sample has some 1.8 million distinct CDR3 sequences; roughly two fifths occur once, and the top ten carry more than 20%. The chain is built from TRBV4-3 and TRBJ2-3, with D perhaps TRBD1 (5 bases). The clonotype was recovered from a human donor in good health. Sequencing was done on a sample of blood. The CDR3 spells CASSQALQGINTDTQYF. The CDR3 DNA reads as TGCGCCAGCAGCCAAGCTCTCCAGGGAATTAACACAGATACGCAGTATTTT.